The clone carrying this T cell receptor beta chain appeared a few times. Antigen unknown. This record comes from a study of response to subunit inactivated influenza vaccine. Points from the study as a whole: Researchers suggested that each seasonal influenza vaccination recruits few new T cells.

Using its own MiXCR run on the RT-PCR reads, TCRdb lists one record per CDR3 protein. Among roughly 500,000 distinct CDR3 sequences listed, approximately 15% were seen once. V was shortened by 4 bases and J by 2 bases, with 12 bases between the two germline ends. The germline gives CDR1 MDHEN, CDR2 SYDVKM. The CDR3 runs to 15 residues. The rearrangement links TRBV28 to TRBJ2-4; possibly TRBD1 for D (6 bases). This sequence was found in a man aged 45 to 70 who received an inactivated influenza vaccine. Sequencing used CD4+ T cells sorted from PBMCs, obtained around 25 months after vaccination. In nucleotides, the CDR3 is TGTGCCAGCAGTTCTGGGGGCGCGACCAAAAACATTCAGTACTTC. Protein: CASSSGGATKNIQYF. The entire variable domain, with the rest obtained from reference TRBV28 and TRBJ2-4, is as follows: DVKVTQSSRYLVKRTGEKVFLECVQDMDHENMFWYRQDPGLGLRLIYFSYDVKMKEKGDIPEGYSVSREKKERFSLILESASTNQTSMYLCASSSGGATKNIQYFGAGTRLSVL.